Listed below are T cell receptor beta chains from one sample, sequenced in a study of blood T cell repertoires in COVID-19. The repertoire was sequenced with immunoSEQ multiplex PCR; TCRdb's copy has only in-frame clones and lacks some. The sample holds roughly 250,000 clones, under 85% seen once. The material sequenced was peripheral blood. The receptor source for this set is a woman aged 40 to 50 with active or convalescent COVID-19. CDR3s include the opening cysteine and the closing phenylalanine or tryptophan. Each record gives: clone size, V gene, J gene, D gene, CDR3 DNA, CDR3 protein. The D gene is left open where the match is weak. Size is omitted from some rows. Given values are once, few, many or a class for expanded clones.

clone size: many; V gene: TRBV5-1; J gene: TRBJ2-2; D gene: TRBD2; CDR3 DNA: TGCGCCAGCAGCTTGGCAGCGGGGATCGGGGAGCTGTTTTTT; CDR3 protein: CASSLAAGIGELFF
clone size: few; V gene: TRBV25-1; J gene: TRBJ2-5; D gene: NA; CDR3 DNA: TGTGCCAGCAGGCAGCAAGAGACCCAGTACTTC; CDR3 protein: CASRQQETQYF
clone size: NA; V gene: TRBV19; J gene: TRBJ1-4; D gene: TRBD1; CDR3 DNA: TGTGCCAGTAGCCTGACAGGGCTTAATGAAAAACTGTTTTTT; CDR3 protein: CASSLTGLNEKLFF
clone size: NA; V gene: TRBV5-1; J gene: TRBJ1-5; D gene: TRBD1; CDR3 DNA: TGCGCCAGCAGCTATGGACAGGGTGACAATCAGCCCCAGCATTTT; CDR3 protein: CASSYGQGDNQPQHF
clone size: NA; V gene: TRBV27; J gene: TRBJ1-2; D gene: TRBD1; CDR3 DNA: TGTGCCAGCAGTTTATCAGGGGGGACAGGGGGGAGGTATGGCTACACCTTC; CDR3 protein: CASSLSGGTGGRYGYTF
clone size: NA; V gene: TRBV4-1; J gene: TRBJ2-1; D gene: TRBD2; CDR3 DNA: TGCGCCAGCAGCCACGGGGGGGCCGGGAATGAGCAGTTCTTC; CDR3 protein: CASSHGGAGNEQFF
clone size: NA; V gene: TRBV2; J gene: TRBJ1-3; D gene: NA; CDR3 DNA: TGTGCCAGCAGTGTATACTCTGGAAACACCATATATTTT; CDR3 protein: CASSVYSGNTIYF
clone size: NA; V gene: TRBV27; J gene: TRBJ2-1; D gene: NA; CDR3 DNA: TGTGCCAGCAGTTTAGGTTCCTTAGGGGGGGGACGCTACAATGAGCAGTTCTTC; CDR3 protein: CASSLGSLGGGRYNEQFF
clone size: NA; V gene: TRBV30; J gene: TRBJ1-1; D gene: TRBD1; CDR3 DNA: TGTGCCTGGAGTTCAACAGGGGGAACTGAAGCTTTCTTT; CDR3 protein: CAWSSTGGTEAFF
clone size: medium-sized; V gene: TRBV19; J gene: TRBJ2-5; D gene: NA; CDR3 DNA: TGTGCCAGTAGTACGACAGTCCAAGAGACCCAGTACTTC; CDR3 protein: CASSTTVQETQYF
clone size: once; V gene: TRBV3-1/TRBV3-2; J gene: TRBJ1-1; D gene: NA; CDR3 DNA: TGTGCCAGCAGCCAAGTAATGATAGGGAGGAGCACTGAAGCTTTCTTT; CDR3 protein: CASSQVMIGRSTEAFF
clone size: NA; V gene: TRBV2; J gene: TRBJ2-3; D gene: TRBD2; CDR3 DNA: TGTGCCAGCACGGAGACTAGCGGAAACACAGATACGCAGTATTTT; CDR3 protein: CASTETSGNTDTQYF
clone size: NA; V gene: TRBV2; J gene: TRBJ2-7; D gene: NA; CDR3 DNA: TGTGCCAGCAGGCGGACAGAGTTATCCTACGAGCAGTACTTC; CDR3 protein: CASRRTELSYEQYF
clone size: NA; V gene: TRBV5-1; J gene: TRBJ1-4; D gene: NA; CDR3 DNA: TGCGCCAGCAGCCCAGGGGATGGTTTGGAAAAACTGTTTTTT; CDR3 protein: CASSPGDGLEKLFF
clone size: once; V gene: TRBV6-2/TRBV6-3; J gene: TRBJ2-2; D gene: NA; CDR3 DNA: TGTGCCAGCAGTACCCAAGGGGACACCGGGGAGCTGTTTTTT; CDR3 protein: CASSTQGDTGELFF
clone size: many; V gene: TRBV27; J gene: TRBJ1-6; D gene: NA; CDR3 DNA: TGTGCCAGCAGTTTACCCCGGACAGTAGGCAATTCACCCCTCCACTTT; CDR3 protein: CASSLPRTVGNSPLHF
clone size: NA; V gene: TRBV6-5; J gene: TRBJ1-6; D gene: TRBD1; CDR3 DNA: TGTGCCAGCAGTTACGGAGGACAGGGGAATTCACCCCTCCACTTT; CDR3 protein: CASSYGGQGNSPLHF
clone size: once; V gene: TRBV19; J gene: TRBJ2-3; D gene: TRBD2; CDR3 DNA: TGTGCCAGTAGTTTTGGGACTAGCGGGGAACGCACAGATACGCAGTATTTT; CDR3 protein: CASSFGTSGERTDTQYF